This T cell receptor beta chain stems from a study of T cells after posttransplantation cyclophosphamide. Broader study findings: Recipient CMV seropositivity and CMV reactivation strongly tracked TRB clonality. Later blood repertoires were often dominated by clones from the donor CD8+ memory compartment. Skin or GI-infiltrating T cells shared few TRB sequences with blood.

Trimming removed 5 bases at V and 0 bases at J, with 8 bases between. The germline V gene has CDR1 SGHAT and CDR2 FQNNGV. This CDR3 region has 14 residues. TCRdb's table, derived via immunoSEQ multiplex PCR, lists solely in-frame clones and lacks some. This sample has tens of thousands of clones; almost 95% occur once, and the top ten carry approximately 3.1%. Concerning this clone: The antigen remains undetermined.

This related bone marrow graft donor gave peripheral blood on the day of marrow donation. This TCR was sampled from a woman aged 45-59 years in good health and a related stem cell transplant donor. The sample was PBMCs. The rearrangement links TRBV11-2 to TRBJ1-3; TRBD1 is a possible D gene (6 bases). The chain's CDR3 is CASSLDSSGNTIYF. CDR3 coding DNA: TGTGCCAGCAGCCTGGACAGCTCTGGAAACACCATATATTTT.